Each of the 5 T cell receptor beta chains below was sequenced from the same sample in a study of blood T cell repertoires in COVID-19. Using immunoSEQ multiplex PCR, the repertoire was profiled, and TCRdb retains in-frame clones only, with some absent. The table includes 250,000 or so clones, 89% detected once. Specimen: peripheral blood. These receptor sequences come from a woman between 35 and 50 years old who had recovered from COVID-19.

This clone has just one count. The V call is TRBV9, the J call TRBJ1-2; D not certain. Trimming took off 4 bases at V and 7 bases at J, with 11 bases between the two ends. This CDR3 is built from 12 residues. Germline V gene data show CDR1 as SGDLS and CDR2 as YYNGEE. The CDR3 bases are TGTGCCAGCAGCACTAGCCACCTTGGCTACACCTTC. Its protein is CASSTSHLGYTF.

The chain recombines TRBV19 with TRBJ1-1; no reliable D call. The CDR3 has 14 residues. V was shortened by 3 bases and J by 4 bases, with 12 bases between the two germline ends. Germline CDR1 is LNHDA and CDR2 is SQIVND (reference sequence). The CDR3 region has the DNA TGTGCCAGTAGTATTGAGGGATTGGGCACTGAAGCTTTCTTT. This codes for CASSIEGLGTEAFF.

This sequence joins TRBV3-1 (or the pseudogene TRBV3-2) and TRBJ1-1; a possible D gene is TRBD1 (6 bases). CDR3 size: 13 residues. Germline loops: CDR1 LGHDT, CDR2 YNNKEL (reference sequence). V dropped 6 bases and J dropped 3 bases, with 11 bases sitting between them. The CDR3: CASRHRADTEAFF. The CDR3 coding sequence is TGTGCCAGCAGACACAGGGCGGACACTGAAGCTTTCTTT.

This clone has just one count. This chain links TRBV25-1 with TRBJ2-3; 9 nucleotides match TRBD1. The V gene end was trimmed by 10 bases and the J gene end by 1 base; junction bases not matched to a gene: 12. This CDR3 has 16 amino acids. Germline V gene sequence: CDR1 MGHDK, CDR2 SYGVNS. CDR3 DNA: TGTGCCAACAACCGCCAGAGACAGGGGGGCACAGATACGCAGTATTTT. It yields the protein CANNRQRQGGTDTQYF.

The genes are TRBV11-2 and TRBJ2-5, with 8 positions matching TRBD2. The V gene end was trimmed by 2 bases and the J gene end by 5 bases; junction bases not matched to a gene: 10. This CDR3 is built from 16 residues. Per the germline V gene, CDR1 is SGHAT and CDR2 is FQNNGV. CDR3 in DNA: TGTGCCAGCAGCTTATTAGCGGGATTACGGAGGGAGACCCAGTACTTC. Its translation is CASSLLAGLRRETQYF.